This TCR beta chain comes out of a study of blood T cell repertoires in COVID-19. Study details: The study drew acute and convalescent COVID-19 samples from the United States, Italy and Spain.

As originally analysed: By means of reference gene primer amplification, nucleated cell counts were estimated. TCRdb's table, derived via immunoSEQ multiplex PCR, lists solely in-frame clones and lacks some. V and J calls and clone size come straight from that table; D and trimming were deduced from the DNA. Of more than 40,000 clones in the sample, 84% are singletons; the top ten hold less than 4.5%. V was cut by 6 bases and J by 4 bases, with 15 bases left in between. From germline, CDR1 is MNHEY and CDR2 SVGAGI. The CDR3 runs 14 residues. Sequencing was performed on peripheral blood. The receptor comes from a man in his fifties or sixties with active COVID-19. J is TRBJ1-1 and V is TRBV6-5; the D gene is possibly TRBD1 (6 bases). CDR3 bases: TGTGCCAGCAGGCAACAGGGTGAGGCCACTGAAGCTTTCTTT. It specifies CASRQQGEATEAFF.